Described below is a single T cell receptor beta chain sequence and its context. The data were taken from a study of blood T cell repertoires in COVID-19. Study-level background: Acute and convalescent COVID-19 specimens originated in the United States, Italy and Spain. T cells, B-cell-depleted T cells, or PBMCs provided the cDNA or gDNA that served as material.

The CDR3 consists of 15 residues. Germline assignment: CDR1 LGHDT and CDR2 YNNKEL (reference sequence). V was clipped by 2 bases and J by 3 bases; unmatched bases: 5. Original handling: Nucleated cell number was recorded as an estimate derived from reference gene primer amplification. The repertoire was sequenced with immunoSEQ multiplex PCR; TCRdb's copy has only in-frame clones and lacks some. Clone size and the V and J calls come from that table; the DNA yielded D and trimming. The sample yields 95,000 to 110,000 clones, around nine tenths seen once. The sequence was obtained from a human donor in a cohort sampled during active COVID-19. The chain carries TRBV3-1 (or the pseudogene TRBV3-2) and TRBJ1-1; 8 bases match TRBD1. Sequencing used peripheral blood. As DNA, the CDR3 is TGTGCCAGCAGCCAACGAACAGGGGGGCACACTGAAGCTTTCTTT. Its protein product is CASSQRTGGHTEAFF.